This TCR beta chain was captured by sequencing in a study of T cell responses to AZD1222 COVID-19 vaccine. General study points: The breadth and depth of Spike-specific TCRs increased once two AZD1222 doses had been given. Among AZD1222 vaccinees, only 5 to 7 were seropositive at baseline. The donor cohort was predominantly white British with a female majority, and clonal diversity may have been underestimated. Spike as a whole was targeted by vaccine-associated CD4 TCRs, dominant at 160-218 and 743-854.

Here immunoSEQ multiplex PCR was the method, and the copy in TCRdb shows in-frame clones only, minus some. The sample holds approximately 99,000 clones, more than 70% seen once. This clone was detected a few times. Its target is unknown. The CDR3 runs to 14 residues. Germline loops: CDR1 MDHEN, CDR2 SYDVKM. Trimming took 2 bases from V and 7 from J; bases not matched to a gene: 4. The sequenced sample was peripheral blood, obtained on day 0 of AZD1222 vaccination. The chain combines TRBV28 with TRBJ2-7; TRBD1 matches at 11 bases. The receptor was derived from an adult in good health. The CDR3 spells CASSLGDRGEEQYF. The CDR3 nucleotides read TGTGCCAGCAGTTTAGGGGACAGGGGGGAAGAGCAGTACTTC.